What follows describes a single T cell receptor beta chain. These data are taken from a study of blood T cell repertoires in COVID-19. Study details: Collection of acute and convalescent COVID-19 samples took place in the United States, Italy and Spain. The cDNA or gDNA used as material had been derived from T cells, B-cell-depleted T cells, or PBMCs.

TCRdb's table, derived via immunoSEQ multiplex PCR, lists solely in-frame clones and lacks some. In the table there are a few hundred thousand clones, approximately 86% of which are singletons. Germline CDR1 reads PRHDT; CDR2 reads FYEKMQ (reference sequence). This CDR3 contains 14 residues. V shed 3 bases and J 3 bases; nucleotides not matched to a gene: 4. V and J are TRBV13 and TRBJ2-7, with 8 bases aligning to TRBD1. The sequenced material came from peripheral blood. This TCR was sampled from a woman aged 70 to 79 with COVID-19, enrolled during active disease. CDR3 coding DNA: TGTGCCAGCAGCTTCGGGACAGGAATCTACGAGCAGTACTTC. This translates into CASSFGTGIYEQYF.